The 26 T cell receptor beta chains in this list originate from one sample, sequenced in a study of T cells after yellow fever vaccination (dated by TCRdb to about 2019). What the treatment or condition label conveys for this sample: live attenuated yellow fever vaccine strain. Receptor libraries were prepared by 5' RACE. Sequencing used an Illumina HiSeq 2500. TCRdb reprocessed the public reads (quality trimming at Q25 with fastp, clone calling with MiXCR) and kept in-frame beta chains. Under each unique CDR3 protein, matching rows form one entry showing the most common genes and DNA. The sample includes about 340,000 distinct CDR3 sequences, with 8.5% to 10% observed a single time. Around 17% of the sample goes to the ten largest clones. The sample consisted of PBMCs, taken on the day of the first yellow fever vaccination. These TCRs come from a man aged 18 to 29 who received the YFV17D yellow fever vaccine.

A few counts support this clonotype. The V call is TRBV6-2 or TRBV6-3, the J call TRBJ1-5; D call uncertain. Trimming cost V 4 bases and J 0 bases, with 16 bases left between them. CDR1 and CDR2 from the germline V gene are MNHEY and SVGEGT. The length of the CDR3 is 17 residues. This CDR3 is CASSSGEGGYSNQPQHF. CDR3 DNA: TGTGCCAGCAGTTCTGGGGAAGGCGGATATAGCAATCAGCCCCAGCATTTT.

This clonotype occurred many times. The chain employs TRBV6-5 and TRBJ1-3; the D is unclear. CDR3 size: 13 residues. CDR1 and CDR2 (germline): MNHEY, SVGAGI. The V gene lost 6 bases and the J gene lost 0 bases, with 6 bases spanning the gap. The CDR3 loop is CASRTPSGNTIYF. The CDR3 DNA sequence: TGTGCCAGCAGGACACCCTCTGGAAACACCATATATTTT.

There are a few counts of this clonotype. The CDR3 coding sequence is TGTGCCAGCAGCTTGTTGGTGCAGGGTGGGAGAGATACGCAGTATTTT. Amino acids: CASSLLVQGGRDTQYF. The chain carries TRBV7-2 and TRBJ2-3; D may correspond to TRBD1 or TRBD2 (5 bases each). The germline V and J ends were trimmed by 3 bases and 5 bases, with 18 bases remaining between them. Germline V lookup: CDR1 SGHTA, CDR2 FQGNSA. The CDR3 loop spans 16 amino acids.

This clonotype was seen at least ten times. V and J are TRBV2 and TRBJ1-1; possibly TRBD1 for D (6 bases). CDR1 and CDR2 (germline): SNHLY, FYNNEI. V lost 5 bases, J lost 8 bases, and 9 bases lay in between. This CDR3 spans 11 amino acids. The CDR3 sequence: CASSYDREAFF. The CDR3 bases are TGTGCCAGCAGTTACGACAGGGAAGCTTTCTTT.

The sample holds a few counts of this clonotype. The CDR3 here is CASSQDPGALYGYTF. The DNA of the CDR3 is TGCGCCAGCAGCCAAGATCCAGGGGCCCTCTATGGCTACACCTTC. The rearrangement links TRBV4-1 to TRBJ1-2, with D tentatively TRBD1 (6 bases). V was cut by 0 bases and J by 4 bases, with 12 bases left in between. This CDR3 spans 15 amino acids. Germline V CDR1 and CDR2: MGHRA, YSYEKL.

This rearrangement joins TRBV5-1 to TRBJ2-3; D may be TRBD1 or TRBD2 (5 bases each). The CDR3 loop spans 14 amino acids. Trimming shortened V by 4 bases and J by 2 bases, and 11 bases separated the two germline ends. Germline V gene data show CDR1 as SGHRS and CDR2 as YFSETQ. DNA for the CDR3: TGCGCCAGCAGCGGGGGAAGCAACACAGATACGCAGTATTTT. Amino acids: CASSGGSNTDTQYF.

V usage is TRBV20-1 and J usage is TRBJ2-5; D not resolved. CDR1 and CDR2 (germline): DFQATT, SNEGSKA (reference sequence). The ends were cut back, 5 bases at V and 0 bases at J, with 10 bases in the middle. This CDR3 is 13 amino acids long. The CDR3 spells CSACKRYQETQYF. The CDR3, as DNA: TGCAGTGCTTGCAAGAGATACCAAGAGACCCAGTACTTC.

The chain is built from TRBV18 and TRBJ2-7, with D perhaps TRBD1 (5 bases). This CDR3 spans 14 amino acids. V lost 5 bases, J lost 1 base, and 12 bases lay in between. CDR1 KGHSH and CDR2 LQKENI come from the germline V gene. In nucleotides, the CDR3 is TGTGCCAGCTCAGGCCAGGGATCATCCTACGAGCAGTACTTC. Translated, it gives CASSGQGSSYEQYF. The variable domain in full, completed from reference TRBV18 and TRBJ2-7, reads NAGVMQNPRHLVRRRGQEARLRCSPMKGHSHVYWYRQLPEEGLKFMVYLQKENIIDESGMPKERFSAEFPKEGPSILRIQQVVRGDSAAYFCASSGQGSSYEQYFGPGTRLTVT.

This chain links TRBV7-2 with TRBJ1-5; TRBD1 aligns across 10 bases. V trimming: 3 bases; J trimming: 2 bases; junction bases outside the gene matches: 7. Germline values: CDR1 SGHTA, CDR2 FQGNSA. This CDR3 is built from 17 residues. This CDR3 is CASSLGTGARGNQPQHF. In DNA form, the CDR3 reads TGTGCCAGCAGCTTGGGGACAGGGGCCCGTGGCAATCAGCCCCAGCATTTT.

This chain links TRBV7-9 with TRBJ2-5, with D tentatively TRBD2 (5 bases). CDR1 and CDR2 (germline): SEHNR, FQNEAQ (reference sequence). Trimming removed 2 bases at V and 4 bases at J, with 14 bases between. The CDR3 covers 15 residues. The CDR3 loop is CASSLFALATETQYF. The CDR3, as DNA: TGTGCCAGCAGCTTATTCGCCCTAGCAACAGAGACCCAGTACTTC.

The rearrangement links TRBV6-1 to TRBJ2-2, with D possibly being TRBD1 (6 bases). Germline V gene sequence: CDR1 MNHNS, CDR2 SASEGT. This CDR3 region has 14 residues. V was clipped by 7 bases and J by 4 bases, with 13 bases between them. The CDR3 DNA sequence: TGTGCCAGCATAAGGGACATTGCCACCGGGGAGCTGTTTTTT. Residues: CASIRDIATGELFF.

This clonotype has more than one count but fewer than ten. The V and J genes are TRBV20-1 and TRBJ1-2; D is unresolved. The CDR3 has 14 amino acids. Trimming removed 0 bases at V and 4 bases at J, with 12 bases between. In germline, CDR1 is DFQATT, CDR2 SNEGSKA (reference sequence). For the CDR3, the DNA is TGCAGTGCTAGAGATGCTGGGCAGTCCTATGGCTACACCTTC. Amino acid sequence: CSARDAGQSYGYTF.

A few counts support this clonotype. This chain connects TRBV19 to TRBJ1-2, with D maybe TRBD1 (6 bases). Germline V gene data show CDR1 as LNHDA and CDR2 as SQIVND (reference sequence). V was trimmed by 5 bases and J by 8 bases, leaving 18 bases between them. The CDR3 loop spans 14 amino acids. Here the CDR3 DNA reads TGTGCCAGTAGTCTTCAAATGCAGGGACACGGCTACACCTTC. Protein product: CASSLQMQGHGYTF.

This clonotype showed up just a few times. This chain joins TRBV6-5 and TRBJ2-1, with a possible D match to TRBD2 (7 bases). The CDR3 is made up of 15 amino acids. V was shortened by 7 bases and J by 10 bases, with 23 bases between the two germline ends. Germline CDR1 and CDR2: MNHEY and SVGAGI. The CDR3: CASTPGGTHSGEQFF. The CDR3 DNA sequence: TGTGCCAGCACGCCCGGGGGGACACATTCTGGCGAGCAGTTCTTC.

The chain links TRBV5-1 to TRBJ2-2, with a possible D match to TRBD1 (6 bases). V was clipped by 3 bases and J by 3 bases, with 12 bases between them. The CDR3 consists of 15 residues. Per germline, CDR1 SGHRS and CDR2 YFSETQ. The CDR3 loop is CASSSGDAYTGELFF. The CDR3 coding sequence is TGCGCCAGCAGCTCAGGGGACGCTTACACCGGGGAGCTGTTTTTT. The variable domain in full, with the rest retrieved from reference TRBV5-1 and TRBJ2-2, is KAGVTQTPRYLIKTRGQQVTLSCSPISGHRSVSWYQQTPGQGLQFLFEYFSETQRNKGNFPGRFSGRQFSNSRSEMNVSTLELGDSALYLCASSSGDAYTGELFFGEGSRLTVL.

This clonotype was recorded many times. The chain joins TRBV10-3 to TRBJ2-5; 10 bases agree with TRBD2. CDR1 is ENHRY and CDR2 is SYGVKD in the germline V gene. V lost 5 bases, J lost 4 bases, and 1 base stayed unmatched. The CDR3 loop spans 13 amino acids. The CDR3 reads CAISRLAGETQYF. CDR3 coding DNA: TGTGCCATCAGTCGACTAGCGGGAGAGACCCAGTACTTC.

This clonotype has more than one count but fewer than ten. The rearrangement links TRBV4-1 to TRBJ1-3; no firm D call. Germline V gives CDR1 MGHRA, CDR2 YSYEKL. The V end lost 0 bases, the J end lost 4 bases, and 7 bases lay between the germline ends. CDR3 size: 14 residues. This chain's CDR3 is CASSQDHAGNTIYF. CDR3 DNA sequence: TGCGCCAGCAGCCAAGATCATGCCGGAAACACCATATATTTT.

A word on this clonotype: One end of the junction is discordant with germline, which a read error may explain. This chain links TRBV20-1 with TRBJ1-2; TRBD1 might be the D (6 bases). The germline CDR1 and CDR2 sequences are DFQATT and SNEGSKA (reference sequence). This CDR3 is built from 15 residues. As DNA, the CDR3 is TGCAGTCCTAGAGACCCGAGGGGGGGATCGAATGGCTACACCTTC. This sequence encodes CSPRDPRGGSNGYTF.

The V gene is TRBV6-1, the J gene TRBJ2-5; perhaps TRBD2 as D (6 bases). The germline V gene has CDR1 MNHNS and CDR2 SASEGT. Trimming pared 8 bases from V and 2 bases from J, leaving 12 bases between. The CDR3 covers 13 residues. The CDR3, as DNA: TGTGCCAGCCTCGGGGCGGGGCAAGAGACCCAGTACTTC. This gives the protein CASLGAGQETQYF.

This clonotype was seen a few times. V and J are TRBV19 and TRBJ2-6, with D uncertain. This CDR3 has 14 residues. Germline V lookup: CDR1 LNHDA, CDR2 SQIVND (reference sequence). Trimming stripped 7 bases from V and 0 bases from J, with 7 bases between. CDR3 DNA: TGTGCCAGTACAGGATCCTCTGGGGCCAACGTCCTGACTTTC. This codes for CASTGSSGANVLTF.

This clonotype appeared a few times. The rearrangement links TRBV5-6 to TRBJ2-1; D call uncertain. Germline V gives CDR1 SGHDT, CDR2 YYEEEE. Between the trimmed V and J ends, which lost 0 bases and 6 bases, there was a span of 7 bases. The CDR3 length is 13 residues. The CDR3 nucleotides are TGTGCCAGCAGCTTGGACAGTCCCAATGAGCAGTTCTTC. Translation gives CASSLDSPNEQFF.

This rearrangement joins TRBV28 to TRBJ2-5; the D call may be TRBD1 or TRBD2 (5 bases each). Germline CDR1 and CDR2: MDHEN and SYDVKM. The CDR3 covers 18 residues. The germline V and J ends were trimmed by 5 bases and 3 bases, with 25 bases remaining between them. In DNA, the CDR3 is TGTGCCAGCAGTCCACCGACGTTGTTCTTTGGGGGTAAAGAGACCCAGTACTTC. Translation gives CASSPPTLFFGGKETQYF. The whole variable domain, filled in from reference TRBV28 and TRBJ2-5, reads DVKVTQSSRYLVKRTGEKVFLECVQDMDHENMFWYRQDPGLGLRLIYFSYDVKMKEKGDIPEGYSVSREKKERFSLILESASTNQTSMYLCASSPPTLFFGGKETQYFGPGTRLLVL.

V usage is TRBV12-3 or TRBV12-4 and J usage is TRBJ1-1; D is ambiguous. Trimming left V 5 bases short and J 7 bases short, with 14 bases between. The CDR3 sequence is 13 residues long. CDR3 nucleotide sequence: TGTGCCAGCAGTCCGTTACGGTCGGATGAAGCTTTCTTT. Its translation is CASSPLRSDEAFF.

This clonotype appeared a few times. The rearrangement joins TRBV6-1 to TRBJ2-4; D might be TRBD2 (6 bases). The germline V gene has CDR1 MNHNS and CDR2 SASEGT. The germline V and J ends were trimmed by 5 bases and 5 bases, with 13 bases remaining between them. CDR3 length equals 14 residues. The CDR3 region is CASSSRRGQNIQYF. CDR3 coding DNA: TGTGCCAGCAGTAGCAGGAGGGGTCAAAACATTCAGTACTTC.

This chain joins TRBV5-1 and TRBJ2-2, with D tentatively TRBD1 (5 bases). V was trimmed by 2 bases and J by 5 bases, leaving 16 bases between them. This CDR3 is 16 amino acids long. The V gene's germline CDR1 is SGHRS and CDR2 YFSETQ. The CDR3 region is CASSLETVGWTGELFF. CDR3 DNA: TGCGCCAGCAGCTTAGAGACAGTCGGATGGACCGGGGAGCTGTTTTTT.

This chain joins TRBV6-2 or TRBV6-3 and TRBJ2-1; D might be TRBD1 or TRBD2, each matching 5 bases. The germline V gene encodes CDR1 MNHEY and CDR2 SVGEGT. The V end was cut by 3 bases, the J end by 0 bases, with 12 bases between. This CDR3 is built from 16 residues. In nucleotides, the CDR3 is TGTGCCAGCAGTTATAAGGCCGGGGCCTCCTACAATGAGCAGTTCTTC. Translated: CASSYKAGASYNEQFF.